These 23 T cell receptor beta chains came from one sample sequenced in a study of monozygotic twins with inflammatory bowel disease (dated by TCRdb to the late 2010s). Library preparation employed 5' RACE. The sample was run on an Illumina HiSeq 2500. Following TCRdb reprocessing, every CDR3 protein sequence forms one entry, and DNA is not provided. This sample's table contains fewer than 150,000 distinct CDR3 sequences. 2% to 2.5% of the sample comes from the top ten. The sequenced sample consisted of blood. These receptor sequences come from a human donor with ulcerative colitis or Crohn's disease, or a healthy co-twin of an affected twin (not recorded which).

The rearrangement joins TRBV27 to TRBJ1-6; TCRdb selects TRBD1, and the lack of DNA leaves this call unchecked. Germline CDR1 reads MNHEY; CDR2 reads SMNVEV (reference sequence). The CDR3 totals 14 residues. This chain's CDR3 is CASSFLGADSPLHF.

V usage is TRBV24-1 and J usage is TRBJ2-3; TCRdb proposes TRBD1, but this gene call is untestable without DNA. Germline CDR1 KGHDR, CDR2 SFDVKD. This CDR3 has 15 amino acids. The CDR3 sequence is CATSDPGTPTDTQYF.

This chain uses TRBV12-3 or TRBV12-4 with TRBJ2-1; TCRdb's D call of TRBD2 is untestable without DNA. The CDR3 runs to 17 residues. CDR3 amino acids: CASSFLPAGASYNEQFF.

This rearrangement joins TRBV9 to TRBJ2-7; TCRdb returns TRBD1, unconfirmable since there is no DNA. Germline CDR1 and CDR2: SGDLS and YYNGEE. The CDR3 loop spans 13 amino acids. CDR3 sequence reads: CASSENGQDEQYF.

The genes are TRBV4-2 and TRBJ2-2; TCRdb indicates TRBD1, and absent DNA this call remains unverified. Germline assignment: CDR1 LGHNA and CDR2 YNFKEQ. The CDR3 covers 14 residues. CDR3 sequence reads: CASSPPGGTGELFF.

The chain uses TRBV5-8 and TRBJ1-1; as DNA is missing, the TRBD1 call by TCRdb cannot be tested. Germline lookup yields CDR1 SGHTS and CDR2 YDEGEE. The CDR3 sequence is 14 residues long. The CDR3 spells CASSLEGVGAEAFF.

V gene TRBV5-1 combines with J gene TRBJ2-3; there is no DNA to check the TCRdb D call of TRBD2. CDR1 and CDR2 (germline): SGHRS, YFSETQ. CDR3 length: 19 residues. CDR3 sequence reads: CASSLGGGFRGYSTDTQYF.

The genes are TRBV12-3 or TRBV12-4 and TRBJ1-1; TCRdb reports TRBD1, a call that lacks DNA to check it against. The CDR3 consists of 16 residues. CDR3 sequence: CASKLRGPGTNTEAFF.

The J gene is TRBJ1-2, the V gene TRBV5-1. Looked up from germline, CDR1 is SGHRS and CDR2 is YFSETQ. This CDR3 comprises 12 residues. The CDR3 loop is CASSVESFGYTF.

The chain links TRBV5-1 to TRBJ1-1. Germline V gene lookup returns CDR1 SGHRS and CDR2 YFSETQ. CDR3 length equals 14 residues. CDR3 sequence: CASSQTPVLTEAFF.

This chain links TRBV7-2 with TRBJ1-5; TCRdb proposes TRBD1, but this gene call is untestable without DNA. This CDR3 region has 15 residues. Germline V CDR1 and CDR2: SGHTA, FQGNSA. The chain's CDR3 is CASSPRGVGNQPQHF.

The chain combines TRBV12-5 with TRBJ1-5; TCRdb's assignment of TRBD1 cannot be checked, as there is no DNA. The germline CDR1 and CDR2 sequences are LGHNT and FRNRAP. The CDR3 spans 15 residues. CDR3 loop: CASGAGQASNQPQHF.

The chain employs TRBV7-9 and TRBJ1-1; the D call from TCRdb, TRBD1, cannot be confirmed without DNA. CDR1 and CDR2 from the germline V gene are SEHNR and FQNEAQ (reference sequence). This CDR3 spans 17 amino acids. This chain's CDR3 is CASSLWSRAGVNTEAFF. Full variable domain (missing parts from reference TRBV7-9 and TRBJ1-1): DTGVSQNPRHKITKRGQNVTFRCDPISEHNRLYWYRQTLGQGPEFLTYFQNEAQLEKSRLLSDRFSAERPKGSFSTLEIQRTEQGDSAMYLCASSLWSRAGVNTEAFFGQGTRLTVV.

The genes are TRBV7-2 and TRBJ1-5; TCRdb's D call of TRBD1 is untestable without DNA. The CDR3 extends over 15 amino acids. Germline lookup yields CDR1 SGHTA and CDR2 FQGNSA. The CDR3 here is CASSLGDPSNQPQHF. The full variable domain, completed using reference TRBV7-2 and TRBJ1-5, is GAGVSQSPSNKVTEKGKDVELRCDPISGHTALYWYRQSLGQGLEFLIYFQGNSAPDKSGLPSDRFSAERTGGSVSTLTIQRTQQEDSAVYLCASSLGDPSNQPQHFGDGTRLSIL.

The chain is built from TRBV6-5 and TRBJ2-7. The CDR3 totals 11 residues. Germline V gives CDR1 MNHEY, CDR2 SVGAGI. This CDR3 reads CASSYEYEQYF.

The chain carries TRBV7-8 and TRBJ2-7; TCRdb proposes TRBD2, but this gene call is untestable without DNA. Germline V gene lookup returns CDR1 SGHVS and CDR2 FQNEAQ. This CDR3 is 15 amino acids long. The CDR3 protein is CASSKGTSGSYEQYF.

The rearrangement joins TRBV9 to TRBJ2-7. From germline, CDR1 is SGDLS and CDR2 YYNGEE. The CDR3 has 15 amino acids. The CDR3 sequence: CASSVAARMIYEQYF.

The rearrangement uses TRBV6-5 and TRBJ2-3. The CDR3 extends over 13 amino acids. CDR1 is MNHEY and CDR2 is SVGAGI in the germline V gene. This chain's CDR3 is CASSNLLGDPQYF.

The V call is TRBV20-1, the J call TRBJ2-3; TCRdb reports TRBD1, a call that lacks DNA to check it against. Germline V gene data show CDR1 as DFQATT and CDR2 as SNEGSKA (reference sequence). The CDR3 totals 16 residues. CDR3 in amino acids: CSARLPSRGTTDTQYF.

This chain joins TRBV19 and TRBJ2-1. Germline V lookup: CDR1 LNHDA, CDR2 SQIVND (reference sequence). This CDR3 has 13 amino acids. This CDR3 is CASSLSHYNEQFF.

V gene TRBV6-5 combines with J gene TRBJ2-7; TCRdb designates TRBD1, a call that cannot be tested without DNA. The germline V gene encodes CDR1 MNHEY and CDR2 SVGAGI. The CDR3 covers 11 residues. This CDR3 is CASSQGGEQYF.

The V call is TRBV5-6, the J call TRBJ2-5; with no DNA, the TCRdb D assignment of TRBD2 cannot be verified. Germline CDR1 is SGHDT and CDR2 is YYEEEE. This CDR3 spans 15 amino acids. The CDR3 sequence is CASSKVPGRVETQYF. Combining the CDR3 with reference TRBV5-6 and TRBJ2-5 gives the whole variable domain DAGVTQSPTHLIKTRGQQVTLRCSPKSGHDTVSWYQQALGQGPQFIFQYYEEEERQRGNFPDRFSGHQFPNYSSELNVNALLLGDSALYLCASSKVPGRVETQYFGPGTRLLVL.

The chain has TRBV4-2 and TRBJ2-3. Germline CDR1 and CDR2: LGHNA and YNFKEQ. The CDR3 sequence is 14 residues long. The CDR3 sequence: CASSPGLGRDTQYF.